The source of this TCR beta chain is a study of blood T cell repertoires in COVID-19. Study-wide background: Collection of acute and convalescent COVID-19 samples took place in the United States, Italy and Spain. Nucleic acid was either cDNA or gDNA, and it came from T cells, B-cell-depleted T cells, or PBMCs.

Original methodology: Counts of nucleated cells, estimated from reference gene primer amplification, were obtained. This table comes from immunoSEQ multiplex PCR, and its TCRdb copy is limited to in-frame clones, with some not included. The V and J calls and clone size come from that table; D and trimming were worked out from the DNA. The repertoire holds about 100,000 clones, with roughly 80% as singletons. Looked up from germline, CDR1 is KGHSH and CDR2 is LQKENI. The CDR3 runs 13 residues. Trimming at V came to 4 bases and at J to 7 bases, leaving 3 bases not matched to a gene. J is TRBJ1-5 and V is TRBV18; the match to TRBD1 covers 8 bases. What was sequenced was peripheral blood. The sequence was obtained from a man between 50 and 59 years old with active or convalescent COVID-19. CDR3: CASSLDRGQPQHF. As DNA, the CDR3 is TGTGCCAGCTCACTTGACAGGGGCCAGCCCCAGCATTTT.